Detailed here is one T cell receptor (beta chain). The data belong to a study of sequential checkpoint blockade in melanoma. Treatment defined: randomized to nivolumab then ipilimumab (arm A) or the reverse (arm B). From thawed PBMCs, live CD3+CD8+ cells negative for CD19 and CD56 were sorted. TCRdb keeps only in-frame clones here, not all; method: immunoSEQ multiplex PCR. The data show about 12,000 clones, 60% to 80% seen once. Trimming took 2 bases from V and 3 from J, leaving 2 bases between them. This CDR3 contains 12 residues. The V gene's germline CDR1 is MNHNS and CDR2 SASEGT. This sequence was found in a human donor with melanoma. Specimen: CD8+ T cells sorted from blood (inferred from file names), collected from a patient given nivolumab and ipilimumab in sequence. The rearrangement joins TRBV6-1 to TRBJ1-3; D call uncertain. The chain's CDR3 is CASSEHGNTIYF. The CDR3 bases are TGTGCCAGCAGTGAACATGGAAACACCATATATTTT.